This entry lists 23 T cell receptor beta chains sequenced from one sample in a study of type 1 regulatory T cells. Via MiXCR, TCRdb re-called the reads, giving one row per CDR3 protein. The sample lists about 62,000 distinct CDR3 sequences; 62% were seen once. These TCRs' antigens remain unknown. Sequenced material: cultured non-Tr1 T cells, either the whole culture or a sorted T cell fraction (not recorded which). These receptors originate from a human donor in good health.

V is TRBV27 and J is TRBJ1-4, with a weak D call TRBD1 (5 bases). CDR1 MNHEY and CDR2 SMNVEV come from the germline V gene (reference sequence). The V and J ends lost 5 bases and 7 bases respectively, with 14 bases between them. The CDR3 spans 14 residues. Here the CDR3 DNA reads TGTGCCAGCAGTCTTGACAGCCGCGGTGAAAAACTGTTTTTT. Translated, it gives CASSLDSRGEKLFF.

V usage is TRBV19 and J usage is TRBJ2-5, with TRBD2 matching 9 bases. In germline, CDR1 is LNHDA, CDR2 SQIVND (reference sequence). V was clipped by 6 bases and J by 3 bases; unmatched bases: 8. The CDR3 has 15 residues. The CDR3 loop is CASRRREGREETQYF. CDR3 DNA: TGTGCCAGTAGACGGCGGGAGGGAAGAGAAGAGACCCAGTACTTC.

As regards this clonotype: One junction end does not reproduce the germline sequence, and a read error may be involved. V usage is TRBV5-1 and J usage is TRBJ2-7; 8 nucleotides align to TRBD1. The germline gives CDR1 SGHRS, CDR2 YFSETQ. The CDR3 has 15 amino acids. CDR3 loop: CASSLSGGADYEQYF. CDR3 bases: TGTGCCAGCAGCTTATCAGGGGGCGCCGATTACGAGCAGTACTTC.

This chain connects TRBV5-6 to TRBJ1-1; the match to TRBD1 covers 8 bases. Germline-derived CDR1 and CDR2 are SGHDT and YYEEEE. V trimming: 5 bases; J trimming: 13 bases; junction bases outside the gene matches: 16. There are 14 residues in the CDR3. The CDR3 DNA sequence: TGTGCCAGCAGTCTACCCGGGACAGGACTAGGTCTTTTCTTT. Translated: CASSLPGTGLGLFF.

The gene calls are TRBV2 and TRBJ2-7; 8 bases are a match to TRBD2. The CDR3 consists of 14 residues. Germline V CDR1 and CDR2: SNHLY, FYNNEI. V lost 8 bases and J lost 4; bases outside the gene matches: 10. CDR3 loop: CASLIAGTGYEQYF. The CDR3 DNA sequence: TGTGCCAGCTTAATAGCGGGAACGGGGTACGAGCAGTACTTC.

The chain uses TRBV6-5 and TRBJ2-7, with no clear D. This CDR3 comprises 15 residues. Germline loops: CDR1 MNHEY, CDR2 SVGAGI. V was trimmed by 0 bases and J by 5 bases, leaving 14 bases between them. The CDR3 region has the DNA TGTGCCAGCAGTTACTCGTGGCAGCTATCGGACGAGCAGTACTTC. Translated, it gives CASSYSWQLSDEQYF.

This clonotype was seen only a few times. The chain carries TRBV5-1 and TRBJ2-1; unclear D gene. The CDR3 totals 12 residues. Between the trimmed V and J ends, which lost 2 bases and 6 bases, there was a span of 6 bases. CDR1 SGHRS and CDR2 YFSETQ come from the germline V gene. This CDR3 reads CASSFPPNEQFF. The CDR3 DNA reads TGCGCCAGCAGCTTCCCGCCCAATGAGCAGTTCTTC.

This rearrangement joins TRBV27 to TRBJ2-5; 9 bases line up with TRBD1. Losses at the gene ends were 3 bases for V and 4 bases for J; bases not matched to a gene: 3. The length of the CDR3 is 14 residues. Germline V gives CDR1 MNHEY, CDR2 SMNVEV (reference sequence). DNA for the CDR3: TGTGCCAGCAGTTTCGGGACAGGGCCAGAGACCCAGTACTTC. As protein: CASSFGTGPETQYF.

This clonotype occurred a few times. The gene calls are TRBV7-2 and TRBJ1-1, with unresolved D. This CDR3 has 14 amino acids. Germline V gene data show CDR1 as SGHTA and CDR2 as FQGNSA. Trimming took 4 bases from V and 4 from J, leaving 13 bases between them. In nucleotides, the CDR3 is TGTGCCAGCAGCTCCCTCTGGCCGGTCACTGAAGCTTTCTTT. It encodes CASSSLWPVTEAFF.

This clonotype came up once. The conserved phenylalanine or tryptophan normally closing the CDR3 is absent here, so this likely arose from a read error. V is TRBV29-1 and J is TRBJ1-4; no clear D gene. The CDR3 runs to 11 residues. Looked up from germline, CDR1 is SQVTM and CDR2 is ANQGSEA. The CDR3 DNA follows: TGCAGGGCTGGGTGGCGTGAAAAACTGTTTATT. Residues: CRAGWREKLFI.

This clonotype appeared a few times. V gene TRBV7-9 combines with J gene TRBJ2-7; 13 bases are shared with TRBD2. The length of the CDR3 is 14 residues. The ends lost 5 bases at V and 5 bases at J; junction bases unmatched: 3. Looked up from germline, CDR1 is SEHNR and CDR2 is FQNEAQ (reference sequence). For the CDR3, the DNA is TGTGCCAGCAGCCGCGGACTAGCGGGAGACGAGCAGTACTTC. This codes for CASSRGLAGDEQYF.

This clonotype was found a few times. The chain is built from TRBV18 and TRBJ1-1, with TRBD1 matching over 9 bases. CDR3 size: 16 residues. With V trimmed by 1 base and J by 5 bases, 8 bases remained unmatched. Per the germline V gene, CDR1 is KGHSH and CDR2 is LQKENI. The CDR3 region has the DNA TGTGCCAGCTCACCACTCCCGACAGGGGGGGGTACTGAAGCTTTCTTT. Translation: CASSPLPTGGGTEAFF.

Here the CDR3 reads CASSQEATGYTF. CDR3 coding DNA: TGTGCCAGCAGCCAAGAGGCTACCGGCTACACCTTC. The V and J genes are TRBV3-1 and TRBJ1-2; unclear D gene. The CDR3 length is 12 residues. The V end was cut by 0 bases, the J end by 8 bases, with 7 bases between. Germline lookup yields CDR1 LGHDT and CDR2 YNNKEL (reference sequence). Looking up the rest from reference TRBV3-1 and TRBJ1-2 gives the full variable domain: DTAVSQTPKYLVTQMGNDKSIKCEQNLGHDTMYWYKQDSKKFLKIMFSYNNKELIINETVPNRFSPKSPDKAHLNLHINSLELGDSAVYFCASSQEATGYTFGSGTRLTVV.

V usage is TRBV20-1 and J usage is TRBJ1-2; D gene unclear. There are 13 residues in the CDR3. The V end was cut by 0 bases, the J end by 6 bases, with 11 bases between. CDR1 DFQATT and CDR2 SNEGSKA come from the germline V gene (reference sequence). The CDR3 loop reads CSARDQRGHGYTF. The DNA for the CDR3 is TGCAGTGCTAGAGATCAGAGAGGGCATGGCTACACCTTC.

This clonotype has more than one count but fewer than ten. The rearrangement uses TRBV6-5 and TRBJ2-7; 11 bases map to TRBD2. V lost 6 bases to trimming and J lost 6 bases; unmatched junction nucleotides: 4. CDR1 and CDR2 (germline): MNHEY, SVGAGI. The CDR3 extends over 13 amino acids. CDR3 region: CASRGTSGGEQYF. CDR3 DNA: TGTGCCAGCAGGGGGACTAGCGGAGGCGAGCAGTACTTC.

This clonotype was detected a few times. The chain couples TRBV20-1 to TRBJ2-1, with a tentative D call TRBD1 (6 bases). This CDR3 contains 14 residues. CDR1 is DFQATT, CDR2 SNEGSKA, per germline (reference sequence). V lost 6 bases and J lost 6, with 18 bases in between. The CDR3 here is CSADRRSGFNEQFF. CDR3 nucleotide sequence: TGCAGTGCCGACAGGAGGTCCGGATTCAATGAGCAGTTCTTC.

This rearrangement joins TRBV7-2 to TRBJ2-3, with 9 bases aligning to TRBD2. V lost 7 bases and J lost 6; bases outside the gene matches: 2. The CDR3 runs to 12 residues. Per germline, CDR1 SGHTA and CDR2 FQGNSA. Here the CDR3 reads CASTLAGDTQYF. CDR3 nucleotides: TGTGCCAGCACCCTAGCGGGGGATACGCAGTATTTT.

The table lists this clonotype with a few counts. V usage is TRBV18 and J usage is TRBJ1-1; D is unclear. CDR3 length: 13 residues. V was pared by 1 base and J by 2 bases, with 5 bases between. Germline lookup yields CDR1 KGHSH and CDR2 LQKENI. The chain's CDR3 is CASSPRLNTEAFF. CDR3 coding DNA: TGTGCCAGCTCACCACGCCTTAACACTGAAGCTTTCTTT.

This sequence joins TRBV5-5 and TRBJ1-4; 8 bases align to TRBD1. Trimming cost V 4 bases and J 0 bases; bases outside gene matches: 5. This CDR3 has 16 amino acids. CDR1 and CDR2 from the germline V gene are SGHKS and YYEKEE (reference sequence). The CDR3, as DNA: TGTGCCAGCAGCCGGACAGGGCTCACAACTAATGAAAAACTGTTTTTT. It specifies CASSRTGLTTNEKLFF. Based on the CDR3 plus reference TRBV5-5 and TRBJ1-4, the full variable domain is DAGVTQSPTHLIKTRGQQVTLRCSPISGHKSVSWYQQVLGQGPQFIFQYYEKEERGRGNFPDRFSARQFPNYSSELNVNALLLGDSALYLCASSRTGLTTNEKLFFGSGTQLSVL.

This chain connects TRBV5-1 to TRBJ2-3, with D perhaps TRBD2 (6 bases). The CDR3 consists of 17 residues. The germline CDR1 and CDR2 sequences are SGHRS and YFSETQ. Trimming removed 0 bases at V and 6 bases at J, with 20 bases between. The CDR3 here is CASSLVGSSDGEDTQYF. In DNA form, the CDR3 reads TGCGCCAGCAGCTTGGTAGGTTCTAGCGACGGTGAGGATACGCAGTATTTT.

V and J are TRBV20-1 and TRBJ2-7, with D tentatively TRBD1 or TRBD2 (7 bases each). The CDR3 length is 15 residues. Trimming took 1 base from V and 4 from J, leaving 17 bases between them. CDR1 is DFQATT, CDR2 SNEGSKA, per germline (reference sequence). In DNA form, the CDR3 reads TGCAGTGCTAGAGGCCACAGGGGAGGGTTATACGAGCAGTACTTC. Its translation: CSARGHRGGLYEQYF.

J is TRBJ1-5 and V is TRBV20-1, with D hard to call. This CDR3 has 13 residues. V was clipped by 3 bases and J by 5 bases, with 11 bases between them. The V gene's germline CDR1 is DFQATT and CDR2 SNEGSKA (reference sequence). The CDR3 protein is CSARVESDQPQHF. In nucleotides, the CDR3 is TGCAGTGCTAGGGTCGAATCTGATCAGCCCCAGCATTTT.

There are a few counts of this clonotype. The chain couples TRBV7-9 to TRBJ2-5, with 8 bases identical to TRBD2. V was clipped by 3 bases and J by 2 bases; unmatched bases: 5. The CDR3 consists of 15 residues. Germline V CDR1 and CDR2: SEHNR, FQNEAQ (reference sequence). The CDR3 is CASSFSGKVQETQYF. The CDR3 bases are TGTGCCAGCAGCTTTAGCGGGAAGGTACAAGAGACCCAGTACTTC.